The clone carrying this T cell receptor (beta chain) was seen more than once but under ten times. The antigen remains undetermined. One junction end does not reproduce the germline sequence, and a read error may be involved. The sample comes from a study of beta chain features in type 1 diabetes. All of the isolated RNA was reverse transcribed, so expressed TCRB transcripts were sequenced. TCRdb's copy holds only in-frame clones and misses some; the assay was immunoSEQ multiplex PCR. Altogether over 600,000 clones are present, about an eighth being singletons, with the ten largest covering 0.095% to 0.15%. Whole-study results and caveats: Shortening that was moderate but significant affected the TCRB CDR3s of Type 1 diabetes patients in all four CD4+ subsets. Among type 1 diabetes patients, VDJ junctions had fewer insertions and more deletions.

The CDR3 runs 12 residues. Germline V gene data show CDR1 as SEHNR and CDR2 as FQNEAQ (reference sequence). The TCR originated in a man aged 25 to 40 with type 1 diabetes. The chain is built from TRBV7-9 and TRBJ2-7; D is unresolved. The specimen sequenced was naive CD4+ T cells from blood. The CDR3, as DNA: TGTGCCAGCAGCCTCGGACGGTACGGGCAGTACTTC. As protein: CASSLGRYGQYF.